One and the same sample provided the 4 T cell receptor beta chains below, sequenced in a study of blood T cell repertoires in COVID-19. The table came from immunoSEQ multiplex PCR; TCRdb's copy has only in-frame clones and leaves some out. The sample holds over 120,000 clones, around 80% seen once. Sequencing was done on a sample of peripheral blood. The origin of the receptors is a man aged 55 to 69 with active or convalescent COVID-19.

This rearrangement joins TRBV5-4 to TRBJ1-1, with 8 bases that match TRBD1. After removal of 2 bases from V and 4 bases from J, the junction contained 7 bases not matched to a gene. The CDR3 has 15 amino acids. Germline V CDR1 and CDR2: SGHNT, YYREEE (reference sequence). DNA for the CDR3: TGTGCCAGCAGCTTAAAAAGAACAGGGGGCACTGAAGCTTTCTTT. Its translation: CASSLKRTGGTEAFF.

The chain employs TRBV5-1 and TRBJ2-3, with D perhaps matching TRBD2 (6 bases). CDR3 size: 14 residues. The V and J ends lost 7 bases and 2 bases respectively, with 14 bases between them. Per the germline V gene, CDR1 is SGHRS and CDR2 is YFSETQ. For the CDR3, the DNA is TGCGCCAGCGTAAACGGGGGAGTCACAGATACGCAGTATTTT. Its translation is CASVNGGVTDTQYF.

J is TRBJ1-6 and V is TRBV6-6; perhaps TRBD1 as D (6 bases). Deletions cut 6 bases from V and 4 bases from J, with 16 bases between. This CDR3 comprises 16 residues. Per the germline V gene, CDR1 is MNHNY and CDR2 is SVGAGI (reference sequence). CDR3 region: CASSRDQGNYNSPLHF. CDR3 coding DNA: TGTGCCAGCAGCCGCGACCAGGGGAATTATAATTCACCCCTCCACTTT.

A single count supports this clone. The CDR3 sequence is CASRLNGQGVTDTQYF. DNA of the CDR3: TGTGCCAGCAGGCTAAACGGACAGGGGGTAACAGATACGCAGTATTTT. V is TRBV6-4 and J is TRBJ2-3; the match to TRBD1 covers 10 bases. This CDR3 spans 16 amino acids. Germline CDR1 and CDR2: MRHNA and SNTAGT. With V trimmed by 6 bases and J by 3 bases, 9 bases remained unmatched.